The clone carrying this T cell receptor (beta chain) came up many times. No antigen is known for it. These data come from a study of neurological immune-mediated disorders. For the study at large: About 90% of the 34 multiple sclerosis patients had relapsing-remitting disease; 3 had secondary progressive.

This CDR3 contains 16 residues. CDR1 SEHNR and CDR2 FQNEAQ come from the germline V gene (reference sequence). V shed 5 bases, J shed 3 bases, and the junction held 10 bases outside the gene matches. The unsorted libraries were prepared from 2 million PBMCs (stored at -80 C). One entry per CDR3 protein results from TCRdb running MiXCR on the 5' RACE reads. The sample consists of roughly 88,000 distinct CDR3 sequences, 3% to 4% of them appearing once. Study observations and caveats: The greatest degree of TCR clonal expansion was observed in HTLV-1-associated myelopathy, with the lowest in multiple sclerosis, below that of healthy controls.

The chain joins TRBV7-9 to TRBJ2-7; TRBD1 agrees at 10 bases. This clonotype originated in a woman in her 50s with multiple sclerosis. Sequences were obtained from PBMCs. CDR3 coding DNA: TGTGCCAGCAGCCATAGACAGGGGGCAACCCTCTACGAGCAGTACTTC. Protein sequence: CASSHRQGATLYEQYF.